Here is one TCR beta chain with its context. This clone came up once. Its antigen is not yet known. No base quality information exists; no much larger clone differs at one position. This entry is derived from a study of cytomegalovirus exposure and HLA in healthy donors (dated by TCRdb to the late 2010s). Turning to the overall study: In an earlier analysis of under 600 of the donors, approximately 300 Gb of sequence data and approximately 120 million unique TCR beta sequences from roughly 190 million T cells were reported. Around 300 gigabases of sequencing data and approximately 85 million unique TCR sequences were included in an early release covering roughly 700 HLA-typed donors. The genetic ancestry cluster associated with self-reported Caucasian donors included roughly 84% of the 300 to 400 genotyped donors. The study aimed to test whether cataloging public T cell receptors could reveal signatures of past pathogen exposure. The T cell repertoires of some 670 subjects were profiled by immunosequencing and related to cytomegalovirus serostatus. In addition to the first cohort of several hundred subjects, a separate validation cohort of around 110 different subjects was used. To predict cytomegalovirus infection status, the study brought together high-throughput TCR immunosequencing, statistical association of individual TCRs with disease status, and machine learning. A later analysis re-examined previously published TCR beta repertoires from around 670 donors and added high-resolution HLA genotyping to investigate patterns of TCR occurrence. The later analysis used no new phenotypic data to find candidate immune exposures, relying instead on TCR beta sequences and their occurrence across donors. An earlier analysis of 500 to 650 of the donors applied high-throughput TCR beta sequencing to assess whether each TCR beta V gene segment acted as functional or pseudogenic. Donor age, sex, ethnicity and CMV serostatus were collected together with the repertoire data. A later genetic analysis used genome-wide SNP genotypes for 398 of the 666 donors, treating that subset as a discovery cohort. All discovery cohort repertoires had been generated using a single sequencing platform. HLA typing covered class I and class II loci at four-digit resolution. The number of typed donors differed by locus: about 629-630 for A, B, C, DRB1 and DQB1; about 520 for DQA1; 606 for DPA1; and around 470 for DPB1. Roughly five DR-DQ haplotypes were handled as single units for association and clustering because linkage in the cohort was strong. Among some 410 genotyped donors of the cohort, an average of about 240,000 unique TCR beta nucleotide sequences was sequenced per donor, of which about 18% were non-productive. General conclusions and limits of the study: For the cohort, immune exposure information was limited to CMV serostatus. Roughly uniform sequencing depth across donors was assumed in presence/absence analyses, although this assumption may not hold. According to a later analysis, most CMV-associated TCR beta chains appeared to be HLA-restricted, and the HLA associations seemed to be driven largely by CMV exposure. In a later analysis, HLA-associated TCR beta chains showed more clonal expansion and lower generation probabilities than non-associated chains that were equally common. It was suggested by the authors that the approach could potentially be generalized to other disease states and immunological phenotypes. A cluster of highly shared sequence variants was judged likely to be a technical artifact of the sequencing pipeline. In both the original and validation cohorts, the classifier was reported to diagnose cytomegalovirus status with high specificity and sensitivity. According to a later genetic analysis, donors in an Asian-associated ancestry cluster had fewer N-insertions in productive TCRs than the approximately 630-donor mean. Some IMGT-functional V segments, including TRBV6-2 and TRBV6-3, could not be distinguished by the 87-base-pair reads and were therefore excluded. Because some donors lacked HLA typing at each locus, the association tests relied only on the typed subset. A later analysis found that TCR association rates varied across HLA loci, with DRB1 alleles showing the most associated TCRs and HLA-C alleles the fewest. Over 15 rarely observed V segments, including chromosome 9 orphons, were excluded from the earlier analysis of a few hundred of the donors because counts were too low. This cohort had only TCR beta chains sequenced, and the lack of alpha or paired-chain data limited which features could be detected. A later analysis associated 15,000 to 20,000 TCR beta sequences with specific HLA alleles at a false discovery rate of 0.05. A further reported finding was that TCR beta sequences accurately predicted the HLA-A and HLA-B alleles for most subjects in the first cohort. Most TCR sequences were seen in very few donors, while some public TCRs were found in many individuals. An association between a missense DCLRE1C variant and V-gene and J-gene trimming of TCR beta chains was found in a later genetic analysis and replicated in an independent cohort. In vitro tests confirmed that a few of the cytomegalovirus-associated TCR beta chains recognize cytomegalovirus antigens. Several of the top co-occurrence clusters appeared to be linked to parvovirus B19, influenza, CMV and Epstein-Barr virus, according to a later analysis. An earlier analysis of approximately 500 of the donors showed that most TCR beta V segments appeared in productive rearrangements either about 87% or about 30% of the time, which broadly matched IMGT annotations. Linkage disequilibrium might explain the correlated functional status among segregating V segments, but an unknown experimental factor could not be ruled out. A total of 164 TCR beta chains were listed by the study as associated with cytomegalovirus. Strong co-occurrence of HLA alleles, especially DR and DQ, made assigning TCR associations to individual alleles difficult.

At the junction V is shortened by 4 bases and J by 5 bases, with 11 bases in between. CDR1 MRHNA and CDR2 SNTAGT were looked up in the germline V gene. Measured from the cysteine to the phenylalanine, the CDR3 is 13 residues long. Only the CDR3 region is kept as DNA, spanning 39 bases read in frame from base 1. In total, roughly 710 healthy bone marrow donors made up the cohort. Cohort members were all nominally healthy when sampled, although unrecorded immune exposures were likely present. The donor was CMV seropositive and was included in the group of 250 to 350 seropositive cohort members. A peripheral blood sample was provided by each donor, and peripheral blood mononuclear cells were used for TCR beta sequencing. Genomic DNA was extracted from the blood cell samples with the Qiagen DNeasy Blood Extraction Kit. The library was made by the immunoSEQ multiplex PCR assay. The multiplex PCR relied on a mix of 60 forward primers for TCR Vbeta segments and 13 reverse primers for TCR Jbeta segments. The CDR3 region of rearranged TCR beta genes was amplified from genomic DNA with a multiplex PCR assay. The amplified TCR beta libraries were sequenced on the Illumina HiSeq System as 87-base-pair reads. The authors' analysis ran thus. A later analysis tallied roughly 76 million unique TCR beta chains across the approximately 670 repertoires, and some 10 million of those chains were shared by two or more donors. A nearest-neighbor algorithm error-corrected the raw reads and collapsed the reads into unique sequences, merging closely related sequences to remove PCR and sequencing errors. CDR3 sequences were aligned to IMGT reference sequences to assign V, D and J gene segments. Each retained sequence needed at least a six-nucleotide match to both a V gene segment and a J gene segment. Rearrangements were classified as productive when the CDR3 lacked stop codons and remained in frame with V and J, and all other rearrangements were classified as non-productive. CDR3 was defined according to IMGT convention as the region running from the second conserved V-encoded cysteine to the conserved J-encoded phenylalanine. The earlier analysis of a few hundred of the donors excluded sequences that lacked an unambiguous match to a single V gene segment. An earlier analysis of 450 to 650 of the donors called V segments functional above 56.7% productive rearrangements and segregating when the between-donor standard deviation exceeded 5%. A statistical classification framework was developed to diagnose cytomegalovirus status using the catalog of TCR beta chain sequences. In a later analysis, TCR nucleotide sequences were compared against IMGT/GENE-DB human TR gene sequences so that V and J genes could be assigned. Using the TCRdist pipeline, a later analysis assigned CDR3 sequences along with most-parsimonious VDJ recombination scenarios. In a later analysis, every TCR beta chain was defined by the combination of its CDR3 amino acid sequence and its V-gene family, and reads without a unique V-gene family were dropped. A later analysis removed over 500 highly shared, low-generation-probability nucleotide sequences to deal with suspected cross-contamination and a sequencing artifact. In a later analysis, a clonal expansion index was calculated for each public chain from normalized within-repertoire ranks of inferred template counts. A later analysis computed generation probabilities with a VDJ recombination model fitted to out-of-frame rearrangements, and checked the results against IGoR. Hypergeometric tests were used in a later analysis to score TCR-TCR, TCR-HLA and TCR-CMV co-occurrence, with a repertoire-size bias correction applied to the TCR pairs. To estimate false discovery rates, a later analysis permuted the HLA or CMV assignments 20 times. A later analysis grouped co-occurring TCRs with DBSCAN, adding TCRdist sequence similarity when clustering within HLA-allele-positive subsets. Repertoires with fewer than 30,000 or more than 120,000 public chains were left out of co-occurrence clustering, as were about 5 repertoires with anomalous nucleotide sharing. The table comes from immuneACCESS by way of TCRdb, which keeps in-frame sequences with V and J called. Part of the clones is missing from these tables; in studies checked, under half for an unresolved V gene and the rest for unknown reasons. The V and J calls and clone size are taken from that table; D and trimming were inferred from the DNA. The sample has fewer than 200,000 clones on record, roughly 77% of them singletons. The ten largest clones add up to about 3% of the sample.

This receptor was taken from a man aged 40-50 years in good health and CMV-seropositive. The chain was built from TRBV6-4 and TRBJ2-5; a tentative D call is TRBD2 (5 bases match). Material for sequencing was PBMCs. The DNA reads TGTGCCAGCAGTGTTGGGCCGGGGGAGACCCAGTACTTC. Protein translation: CASSVGPGETQYF.